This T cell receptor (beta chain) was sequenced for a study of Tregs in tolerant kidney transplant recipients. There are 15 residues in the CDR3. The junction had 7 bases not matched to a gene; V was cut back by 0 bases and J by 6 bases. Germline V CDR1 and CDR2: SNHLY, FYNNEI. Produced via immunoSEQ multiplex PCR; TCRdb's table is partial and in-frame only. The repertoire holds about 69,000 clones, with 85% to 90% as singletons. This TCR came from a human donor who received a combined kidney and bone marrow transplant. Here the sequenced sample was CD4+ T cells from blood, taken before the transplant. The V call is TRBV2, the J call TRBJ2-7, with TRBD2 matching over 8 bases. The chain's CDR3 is CASSEAGVAGTEQYF. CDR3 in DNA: TGTGCCAGCAGTGAAGCTGGAGTAGCGGGAACCGAGCAGTACTTC.